This TCR beta chain was captured in a study of shared clonotypes between healthy human individuals (dated by TCRdb to about 2020). About the full investigation: A couple of women and a few men aged 18 to 49 years were included in the cohort. Blood TCR repertoires of roughly 5 healthy adults were deeply sequenced to estimate repertoire size and the extent of clonotype sharing between individuals. Different laboratories and diverse techniques were used to prepare libraries and sequence TCR repertoires, to increase sequencing depth and limit assay-specific biases. Per donor, leukapheresis produced somewhere between about 0.8 and 9.5 billion PBMCs. For each donor, CD4 naive and CD4 memory were each run on three plates, CD8 naive on two plates, and CD8 memory on one plate.

General findings and caveats noted by the study authors: The small number of donors limited the genetic and exposure-history diversity represented. Sampling was restricted to blood, and TCR repertoires in tissue are likely to differ from TCR repertoires in blood. Even with the large sequencing depth, rarefaction of the sorted-subset datasets indicated that sequencing was incomplete. Pairwise subsampling indicated that sequencing depth was expected to affect the degree of clonotype sharing among donors. Naive subsets generally had larger estimated clonotype richness than memory subsets did. When a few donors were compared, the shared fraction of clonotypes was about 5.4% for naive CD4, approximately 3.5% for naive CD8, 2.3% for memory CD4, and about 0.36% for memory CD8. Higher generation probabilities were observed for clonotypes shared by all four sorted-subset donors than for non-shared clonotypes.

TCR CDR3 regions were amplified from genomic DNA by multiplex PCR using the deep immunoSEQ assay. Extracted genomic DNA from each cell subset was spread evenly across all wells of several immunoSEQ 96-well plates, with each plate serving as a replicate. For sorted subsets, around 200 ng genomic DNA, equal to approximately 30,000 T cell genomes, was loaded into each replicate PCR. Purified libraries were measured with a Qubit 3.0 fluorometer, size-checked on a Bioanalyzer 2100, and measured again with the KAPA Library Quantification kit. A separate single-read 150-cycle Illumina NextSeq 550 flow cell was used to sequence each immunoSEQ 96-well plate. As for the original processing: Because only junctional sequences without quality scores were contained in the immunoSEQ output, filtering matching that applied to full-length reads could not be performed. To assign V/J genes and CDR3, sequences were annotated against IMGT germline references using PyIR, a Python wrapper for IgBLAST v1.9. Reads with weak V/J assignments (E-value above 1e-6), missing CDR3, stop codons, out-of-frame junctions, or ambiguous translated residues were removed. V3J clonotypes were defined as sequences sharing the same inferred V gene, J gene, and CDR3 amino acid sequence. To compute the percentage overlap between repertoires, the number of shared unique clonotypes was divided by the size of the smaller repertoire. Three approaches were used to assess repertoire richness: RTK rarefaction, the Chao1 estimator, and Recon v2.1 estimates of unobserved clonotypes. Generation probabilities were computed with OLGA for all TCRbeta clonotypes obtained by the gDNA method from four donors. The immuneACCESS repertoire file appears here via TCRdb, limited to in-frame rearrangements. These files lack a portion of the clones; in checked studies, under half of the deficit traces to unresolved V genes, and the cause of the others is not known. V and J calls plus clone size are reproduced from that table; the DNA served to infer D and trimming. This sample comprises approximately 2.1 million clones, 80% to 95% of them detected only once. The leading ten clones occupy 0.39% of the sample.

Concerning this clone: This clone's antigen is unknown. Base qualities are not at hand, and no much larger clone is one base apart.

From V the trimming removes 5 bases and from J it removes 8 bases, while the gene matches leave 18 bases of the junction unaccounted for. The germline V gene provides CDR1 SGHTA and CDR2 FQGNSA. The CDR3 has 17 amino acids, counting the end cysteine and phenylalanine. Left in the record is the CDR3 DNA by itself, 51 bases read in frame from the first base. Donors were healthy HIV-negative adults with no recently reported acute infections or vaccinations. Only Caucasian adults living in Nashville, Tennessee, USA were represented among the donors. CD4+ T cells were enriched through magnetic negative selection, after which naive cells were positively selected on CD45RA and the remaining negative fraction served as the memory subset. Blood was obtained by leukapheresis, after which PBMCs were separated by Ficoll-Histopaque density gradient centrifugation and cryopreserved in liquid nitrogen vapor phase. Analytical flow cytometry was used to check the purity and quantity of every magnetically sorted T cell population. Genomic DNA was isolated from every sorted fraction and measured by UV absorbance on a Nanodrop 2000c.

The source material was naive CD4+ T cells from PBMCs. Per the publication, the cell subset or site label means: CD45RA+ positively selected. In this chain, TRBV7-2 is recombined with TRBJ2-1; 7 middle bases align to TRBD2. The clonotype comes from a young man in good health. Some clones in this sample may be carry-over from other donors' samples. The CDR3 in this case is CASSDRLPTRGVYEQFF. The DNA reads TGTGCCAGCAGCGACAGATTACCGACACGGGGGGTCTATGAGCAGTTCTTC.